The 9 T cell receptor beta chains in this list originate from one sample, sequenced in a study of blood T cell repertoires in COVID-19. Measured with immunoSEQ multiplex PCR; TCRdb has only the in-frame clones, and not every one. In the table there are about 150,000 clones, 85% of which are singletons. Sequenced input: peripheral blood. The receptor set was obtained from an elderly woman with COVID-19, enrolled during active disease.

The chain is built from TRBV9 and TRBJ1-2; D is undetermined. The CDR3 contains 13 residues. Looked up from germline, CDR1 is SGDLS and CDR2 is YYNGEE. V lost 7 bases and J 8 bases, leaving 18 bases between the germline ends. The CDR3: CASGRADYKGYTF. The DNA of the CDR3 is TGTGCCAGCGGGCGGGCGGACTATAAAGGCTACACCTTC.

The chain employs TRBV6-4 and TRBJ2-1; 8 bases fit TRBD2. Germline-derived CDR1 and CDR2 are MRHNA and SNTAGT. The CDR3 runs to 15 residues. V was pared by 10 bases and J by 3 bases, with 11 bases of the junction left unmatched. CDR3 coding DNA: TGTGCCACCCGGGAGATGAGCGGGAGCTACAATGAGCAGTTCTTC. Protein product: CATREMSGSYNEQFF.

The V and J genes are TRBV9 and TRBJ2-5; perhaps TRBD2 as D (6 bases). Germline CDR1 and CDR2: SGDLS and YYNGEE. The CDR3 consists of 13 residues. V shed 3 bases and J shed 5 bases, with 11 bases lying between them. The CDR3 region is CASSGPGRETQYF. The CDR3 DNA reads TGTGCCAGCAGCGGACCAGGGAGGGAGACCCAGTACTTC.

The V and J genes are TRBV7-9 and TRBJ1-5; D possibly corresponds to TRBD1 (6 bases). The V and J ends lost 5 bases and 7 bases respectively, with 15 bases between them. This CDR3 contains 14 residues. In germline, CDR1 is SEHNR, CDR2 FQNEAQ (reference sequence). CDR3 residues: CASSPDRLGQPQHF. The CDR3 DNA follows: TGTGCCAGCAGCCCGGACAGATTAGGACAGCCCCAGCATTTT.

This chain connects TRBV7-6 to TRBJ1-2; D is unclear. The germline V and J ends were trimmed by 8 bases and 1 base, with 5 bases remaining between them. The CDR3 totals 11 residues. Germline V gives CDR1 SGHVS, CDR2 FNYEAQ. For the CDR3, the DNA is TGTGCCAGCTCCGGTAACTATGGCTACACCTTC. This gives the protein CASSGNYGYTF.

The CDR3: CASSYPLSLGQSTDTQYF. CDR3 nucleotide sequence: TGTGCCAGCAGTTACCCCCTATCCCTTGGTCAATCCACAGATACGCAGTATTTT. The chain has TRBV28 and TRBJ2-3; D remains unclear. CDR3 length equals 18 residues. CDR1 is MDHEN and CDR2 is SYDVKM in the germline V gene. V gave up 4 bases and J gave up 2 bases, with 22 bases separating them.

This sequence joins TRBV3-1 (or the pseudogene TRBV3-2) and TRBJ2-2; D unresolved. The CDR3 contains 12 residues. Per the germline V gene, CDR1 is LGHDT and CDR2 is YNNKEL (reference sequence). Trimming removed 1 base at V and 7 bases at J, with 4 bases between. CDR3 protein: CASSQVHGELFF. The CDR3 DNA is TGTGCCAGCAGCCAAGTTCACGGGGAGCTGTTTTTT.

The DNA for the CDR3 is TGTGCCAGCAGCGTTACAGGGGACGTTGGACGGACTGAAGCTTTCTTT. This codes for CASSVTGDVGRTEAFF. The chain recombines TRBV5-5 with TRBJ1-1, with TRBD1 identical over 7 bases. CDR3 length: 16 residues. The V gene end was trimmed by 4 bases and the J gene end by 5 bases; junction bases not matched to a gene: 14. Germline-derived CDR1 and CDR2 are SGHKS and YYEKEE (reference sequence).

The rearrangement uses TRBV9 and TRBJ2-1, with a tentative D call TRBD1 (5 bases). V lost 0 bases, J lost 7 bases, and 14 bases lay in between. The CDR3 runs 15 residues. Per germline, CDR1 SGDLS and CDR2 YYNGEE. CDR3 sequence: CASSVGWGAGNEQFF. DNA of the CDR3: TGTGCCAGCAGCGTAGGATGGGGCGCTGGGAATGAGCAGTTCTTC.